This passage covers 3 T cell receptor beta chains from one sample sequenced in a study of blood T cell repertoires in COVID-19. The table came from immunoSEQ multiplex PCR; TCRdb's copy has only in-frame clones and leaves some out. The sample consists of around 70,000 clones, under 95% of them appearing once. Sequencing used peripheral blood. All receptors come from a human donor in a cohort sampled during active COVID-19.

This chain links TRBV11-2 with TRBJ2-7; D not resolved. Germline CDR1 reads SGHAT; CDR2 reads FQNNGV. This CDR3 spans 14 amino acids. With 1 base removed from V and 2 bases from J, the gap between germline ends came to 9 bases. The CDR3 sequence: CASSLVPQTYEQYF. CDR3 bases: TGTGCCAGCAGCTTAGTCCCGCAGACCTACGAGCAGTACTTC.

This sequence joins TRBV6-2 or TRBV6-3 and TRBJ2-3; no reliable D call. Between the trimmed V and J ends, which lost 4 bases and 3 bases, there was a span of 8 bases. The CDR3 length is 13 residues. Germline loops: CDR1 MNHEY, CDR2 SVGEGT. CDR3 sequence: CASSSQATDTQYF. Here the CDR3 DNA reads TGTGCCAGCAGTTCTCAAGCGACAGATACGCAGTATTTT.

V usage is TRBV6-5 and J usage is TRBJ1-4; D is unresolved. V was trimmed by 2 bases and J by 5 bases, leaving 6 bases between them. This CDR3 comprises 13 residues. Germline loops: CDR1 MNHEY, CDR2 SVGAGI. The CDR3 coding sequence is TGTGCCAGCAGTTACGCGAGGAATGAAAAACTGTTTTTT. It is translated as CASSYARNEKLFF.